This T cell receptor (beta chain) was identified during a study of blood T cell repertoires in COVID-19. As for the study in general: Sites across the United States, Italy and Spain contributed samples from acute and convalescent COVID-19. Sources were T cells, B-cell-depleted T cells, or PBMCs; the material itself was cDNA or gDNA.

Germline trimming cut 7 bases from V and 5 bases from J; bases unmatched to any gene: 8. The CDR3 spans 14 residues. CDR1 and CDR2 from the germline V gene are LNHDA and SQIVND (reference sequence). In the original workflow: Using reference gene primer amplification, nucleated cell counts were estimated. Profiling relied on immunoSEQ multiplex PCR, and the TCRdb table lists in-frame clones only, not all of them. The V and J calls and clone size were taken over from that table, and D and trimming were inferred from the DNA. Of 250,000 to 400,000 clones listed, around 87% are singletons. The chain uses TRBV19 and TRBJ1-5, with 7 nucleotides matching TRBD1. This TCR was recovered from a man aged 45-65 years with active or convalescent COVID-19. The specimen sequenced was peripheral blood. CDR3 loop: CASNPTGEDQPQHF. In DNA, the CDR3 is TGTGCCAGTAACCCCACAGGGGAGGATCAGCCCCAGCATTTT.